Shown below are 15 T cell receptor beta chains from a single sample sequenced in a study of sequential checkpoint blockade in melanoma. Described treatment: randomized to nivolumab then ipilimumab (arm A) or the reverse (arm B). The method was immunoSEQ multiplex PCR; TCRdb's version includes in-frame clones alone and lacks a portion of them. The table records about 22,000 clones, 65% to 90% of them present only once. The input for sequencing was CD8+ T cells sorted from blood (inferred from file names), taken from a patient given nivolumab and ipilimumab in sequence. These receptor sequences come from a human donor with melanoma.

This clone showed up just once. V gene TRBV29-1 combines with J gene TRBJ2-3; 7 bases fit TRBD2. CDR1 is SQVTM and CDR2 is ANQGSEA in the germline V gene. V was clipped by 5 bases and J by 3 bases; unmatched bases: 11. The length of the CDR3 is 15 residues. This chain's CDR3 is CSVSPRERDTDTQYF. CDR3 coding DNA: TGCAGCGTTTCCCCCAGGGAGCGGGATACAGATACGCAGTATTTT.

The count of this clone is one. The gene calls are TRBV30 and TRBJ1-5; the match to TRBD1 covers 9 bases. J lost 0 bases, V lost 1 base, and 7 bases had no gene match. The CDR3 runs to 17 residues. CDR1 is GTSNPN and CDR2 is SVGIG in the germline V gene (reference sequence). CDR3: CAWSAGTGTYSNQPQHF. CDR3 bases: TGTGCCTGGAGTGCCGGGACAGGGACTTATAGCAATCAGCCCCAGCATTTT. The full variable domain, in which reference TRBV30 and TRBJ1-5 provide the parts outside the CDR3, is SQTIHQWPATLVQPVGSPLSLECTVEGTSNPNLYWYRQAAGRGLQLLFYSVGIGQISSEVPQNLSASRPQDRQFILSSKKLLLSDSGFYLCAWSAGTGTYSNQPQHFGDGTRLSIL.

This clone occurred a few times. J is TRBJ1-1 and V is TRBV2; a weak D match, TRBD1 (6 bases). Between the trimmed V and J ends, which lost 2 bases and 3 bases, there was a span of 13 bases. CDR1 and CDR2 from the germline V gene are SNHLY and FYNNEI. This CDR3 spans 15 amino acids. The CDR3 spells CASSEFRGGDTEAFF. Here the CDR3 DNA reads TGTGCCAGCAGTGAATTCAGGGGCGGTGACACTGAAGCTTTCTTT.

The chain recombines TRBV11-3 with TRBJ2-7, with 7 bases identical to TRBD1. CDR3 length equals 15 residues. Germline V gene data show CDR1 as SGHNT and CDR2 as YENEEA. The ends lost 5 bases at V and 0 bases at J; junction bases unmatched: 7. The DNA for the CDR3 is TGTGCCAGCAGCCTTGGGACAGTTCCCTCCTACGAGCAGTACTTC. Amino acids: CASSLGTVPSYEQYF.

The genes are TRBV7-2 and TRBJ2-3, with 14 nucleotides matching TRBD2. Germline trimming cut 6 bases from V and 6 bases from J; bases unmatched to any gene: 11. Germline V gives CDR1 SGHTA, CDR2 FQGNSA. This CDR3 region has 17 residues. The CDR3 bases are TGTGCCAGCAGTTTACCGACTAGCGGGGGGGCTGACGATACGCAGTATTTT. Translating it yields CASSLPTSGGADDTQYF.

The chain joins TRBV29-1 to TRBJ2-5; 13 bases match TRBD2. V lost 1 base, J lost 5 bases, and 4 bases stayed unmatched. This CDR3 spans 15 amino acids. CDR1 and CDR2 from the germline V gene are SQVTM and ANQGSEA. The CDR3 loop is CSVEGTSGSLETQYF. CDR3 DNA: TGCAGCGTTGAAGGGACTAGCGGGAGTTTGGAGACCCAGTACTTC.

The CDR3 DNA reads as TGTGCCAGCAGCCTGCTAGCGGGAGTAAGGTATGAGCAGTTCTTC. Encoded protein: CASSLLAGVRYEQFF. V is TRBV28 and J is TRBJ2-1; TRBD2 matches 10 bases. This CDR3 has 15 amino acids. Looked up from germline, CDR1 is MDHEN and CDR2 is SYDVKM. The J segment lost 8 bases and the V segment lost 6 bases, leaving 10 bases of the junction unmatched.

The genes are TRBV5-1 and TRBJ2-5; D possibly corresponds to TRBD2 (6 bases). Germline CDR1 and CDR2: SGHRS and YFSETQ. There are 15 residues in the CDR3. Trimming shortened V by 2 bases and J by 9 bases, and 20 bases separated the two germline ends. The chain's CDR3 is CASSFSTSAGESQYF. CDR3 nucleotides: TGCGCCAGCAGCTTTTCGACTAGTGCCGGGGAATCCCAGTACTTC. The full variable domain, with the rest looked up from reference TRBV5-1 and TRBJ2-5, is KAGVTQTPRYLIKTRGQQVTLSCSPISGHRSVSWYQQTPGQGLQFLFEYFSETQRNKGNFPGRFSGRQFSNSRSEMNVSTLELGDSALYLCASSFSTSAGESQYFGPGTRLLVL.

The chain links TRBV7-9 to TRBJ2-1, with D possibly matching TRBD2 (7 bases). This CDR3 is built from 15 residues. The V and J ends lost 6 bases and 2 bases respectively, with 14 bases between them. The germline V gene has CDR1 SEHNR and CDR2 FQNEAQ (reference sequence). CDR3 protein: CASSRTGGAYNEQFF. The CDR3 DNA sequence: TGTGCCAGCAGTCGCACGGGGGGCGCCTACAATGAGCAGTTCTTC.

This clone is a singleton in its sample. V gene TRBV11-2 combines with J gene TRBJ2-7; 9 nucleotides line up with TRBD1. The length of the CDR3 is 16 residues. The germline CDR1 and CDR2 sequences are SGHAT and FQNNGV. J was trimmed by 6 bases and V by 5 bases; bases with no gene match: 14. CDR3 residues: CASSRGPGTGWREQYF. CDR3 DNA: TGTGCCAGCAGCCGCGGTCCGGGGACAGGGTGGCGCGAGCAGTACTTC.

The genes are TRBV27 and TRBJ2-1, with 9 nucleotides matching TRBD1. V dropped 5 bases and J dropped 5; count of bases not matched to a gene: 4. The germline CDR1 and CDR2 sequences are MNHEY and SMNVEV (reference sequence). The CDR3 totals 14 residues. The DNA for the CDR3 is TGTGCCAGCAGTCTGAGGACAGGGGACAATGAGCAGTTCTTC. This codes for CASSLRTGDNEQFF.

Only a few counts were recorded for this clone. This chain joins TRBV5-1 and TRBJ2-7, with 8 positions matching TRBD1. CDR1 and CDR2 (germline): SGHRS, YFSETQ. This CDR3 comprises 16 residues. The V and J ends lost 0 bases and 3 bases, in that order; junction bases with no gene match: 8. The CDR3 loop is CASSLALTGADYEQYF. CDR3 sequence (DNA): TGCGCCAGCAGCTTGGCATTGACAGGGGCCGACTACGAGCAGTACTTC.

The chain is built from TRBV9 and TRBJ2-1; 8 positions agree with TRBD2. The CDR3 contains 16 residues. Germline V gene lookup returns CDR1 SGDLS and CDR2 YYNGEE. V lost 3 bases and J lost 0; bases outside the gene matches: 5. CDR3 sequence (DNA): TGTGCCAGCAGCGGGGGACTAGGGGGCTCCTACAATGAGCAGTTCTTC. Translating it yields CASSGGLGGSYNEQFF. Supplemented by reference TRBV9 and TRBJ2-1, the full variable domain reads DSGVTQTPKHLITATGQRVTLRCSPRSGDLSVYWYQQSLDQGLQFLIQYYNGEERAKGNILERFSAQQFPDLHSELNLSSLELGDSALYFCASSGGLGGSYNEQFFGPGTRLTVL.

The chain employs TRBV29-1 and TRBJ1-3; TRBD1 might be the D (5 bases). This CDR3 is built from 15 residues. V was clipped by 0 bases and J by 0 bases, with 9 bases between them. Looked up from germline, CDR1 is SQVTM and CDR2 is ANQGSEA. The DNA for the CDR3 is TGCAGCGTTGAAGAGGGAAGGGGCTCTGGAAACACCATATATTTT. As protein: CSVEEGRGSGNTIYF.

This clone was counted a few times. The chain has TRBV7-8 and TRBJ2-5, with TRBD1 matching over 8 bases. This CDR3 comprises 13 residues. After removal of 5 bases from V and 5 bases from J, the junction contained 4 bases not matched to a gene. Germline lookup yields CDR1 SGHVS and CDR2 FQNEAQ. The CDR3 coding sequence is TGTGCCAGCAGCGTGGACAGGGCTGAGACCCAGTACTTC. Translation gives CASSVDRAETQYF.